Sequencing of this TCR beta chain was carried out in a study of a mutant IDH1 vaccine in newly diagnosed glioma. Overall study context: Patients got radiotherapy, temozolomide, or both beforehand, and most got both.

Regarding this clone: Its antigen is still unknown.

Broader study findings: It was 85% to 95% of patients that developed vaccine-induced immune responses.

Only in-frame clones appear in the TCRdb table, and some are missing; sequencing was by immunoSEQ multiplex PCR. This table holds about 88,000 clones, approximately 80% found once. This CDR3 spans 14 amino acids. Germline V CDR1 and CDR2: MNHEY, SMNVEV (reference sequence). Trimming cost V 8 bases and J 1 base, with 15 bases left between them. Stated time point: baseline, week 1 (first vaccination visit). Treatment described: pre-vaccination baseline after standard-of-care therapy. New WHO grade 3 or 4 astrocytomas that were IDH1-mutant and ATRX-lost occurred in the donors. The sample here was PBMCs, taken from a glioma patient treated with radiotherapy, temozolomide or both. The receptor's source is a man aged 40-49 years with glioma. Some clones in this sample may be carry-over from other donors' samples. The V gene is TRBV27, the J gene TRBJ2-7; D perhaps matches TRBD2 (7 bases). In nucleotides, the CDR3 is TGTGCCAGCTCAGTGGGGGGGCCGTCCTACGAGCAGTACTTC. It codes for CASSVGGPSYEQYF.